The 17 T cell receptor beta chains below were found in one sample sequenced in a study of T cells in Graves' hyperthyroidism and ophthalmopathy. Researchers amplified the TCR beta CDR3 regions from RNA transcripts. A first-round RT-PCR of the TCR CDR3 used the HTBI primer set. Using its own MiXCR run on the multiplex PCR reads, TCRdb lists one record per CDR3 protein. The sample contains about 360,000 distinct CDR3 sequences, about 12% of which appear only once. Sequenced: blood. All receptors come from a woman aged 18-35 years with Graves' hyperthyroidism.

Many counts were recorded for this clonotype. The rearrangement joins TRBV3-1 to TRBJ2-7; 10 nucleotides align to TRBD2. The CDR3 loop spans 20 amino acids. CDR1 is LGHDT, CDR2 YNNKEL, per germline (reference sequence). The trim removed 0 bases at V and 4 bases at J, leaving 18 bases unmatched. In nucleotides, the CDR3 is TGTGCCAGCAGCCAAGAAATAGGCGAAGTAGCGGGGGGTAAAGGGTACGAGCAGTACTTC. It yields the protein CASSQEIGEVAGGKGYEQYF.

This clonotype occurred many times. The J gene is TRBJ1-5, the V gene TRBV4-1; D remains ambiguous. The CDR3 sequence is 17 residues long. V lost 1 base and J lost 6, with 19 bases in between. Germline loops: CDR1 MGHRA, CDR2 YSYEKL. The CDR3 DNA follows: TGCGCCAGCAGCCAAGTGAGGCTTACACCGGCGGGTCAGCCCCAGCATTTT. Translating gives CASSQVRLTPAGQPQHF.

This clonotype was detected only a few times. CDR3 DNA: TGTGCCAGCAGTTCCCTTGACACCTTTGGCTACGAGCAGTACTTC. Residues: CASSSLDTFGYEQYF. V and J are TRBV28 and TRBJ2-7, with D uncertain. V lost 4 bases and J lost 3, with 16 bases in between. Germline CDR1 reads MDHEN; CDR2 reads SYDVKM. The CDR3 spans 15 residues.

This clonotype has at least ten counts. This chain connects TRBV20-1 to TRBJ1-5, with D unclear. The germline CDR1 and CDR2 sequences are DFQATT and SNEGSKA (reference sequence). The V end lost 3 bases, the J end lost 4 bases, and 7 bases lay between the germline ends. This CDR3 region has 12 residues. The CDR3 region has the DNA TGCAGTGCTAGGCAGACAAATCAGCCCCAGCATTTT. Translating gives CSARQTNQPQHF.

This clonotype appeared many times. V gene TRBV20-1 combines with J gene TRBJ2-7; no clear D. Germline-derived CDR1 and CDR2 are DFQATT and SNEGSKA (reference sequence). This CDR3 is 16 amino acids long. V lost 5 bases and J lost 3, with 23 bases in between. This CDR3 reads CSAPPSPRVQVYEQYF. The CDR3 nucleotides read TGCAGTGCTCCTCCCTCCCCTCGGGTTCAAGTCTACGAGCAGTACTTC.

As concerns this clonotype: A much larger clonotype is one base distant, so this may be a read error. The CDR3 does not end in the conserved phenylalanine or tryptophan, so this is likely a read error. The V gene is TRBV4-1, the J gene TRBJ2-5, with D unclear. V was shortened by 5 bases and J by 2 bases, with 9 bases between the two germline ends. The CDR3 loop spans 13 amino acids. CDR1 is MGHRA, CDR2 YSYEKL, per germline. CDR3 in DNA: TGCGCCAGCAGCTGGATCCTTCAAGAGACCCAGTACCTC. Residues: CASSWILQETQYL.

The sample holds many counts of this clonotype. The chain carries TRBV11-2 and TRBJ2-7; D possibly uses TRBD1 or TRBD2 (6 bases each). The CDR3 covers 16 residues. Trimming shortened V by 0 bases and J by 2 bases, and 14 bases separated the two germline ends. The V gene's germline CDR1 is SGHAT and CDR2 FQNNGV. CDR3 in DNA: TGTGCCAGCAGCTTAGATGGAGGGGGTTCTACCTACGAGCAGTACTTC. This gives the protein CASSLDGGGSTYEQYF.

In this sample, this clonotype turned up a few times. This chain joins TRBV13 and TRBJ2-2; D is possibly TRBD2 (5 bases). Per germline, CDR1 PRHDT and CDR2 FYEKMQ (reference sequence). The CDR3 runs 12 residues. Trimming cost V 1 base and J 15 bases, with 12 bases left between them. CDR3 amino acids: CASSLDRGEVFF. DNA for the CDR3: TGTGCCAGCAGCTTAGATCGGGGAGAGGTGTTTTTT. Combining the CDR3 with reference TRBV13 and TRBJ2-2 gives the whole variable domain AAGVIQSPRHLIKEKRETATLKCYPIPRHDTVYWYQQGPGQDPQFLISFYEKMQSDKGSIPDRFSAQQFSDYHSELNMSSLELGDSALYFCASSLDRGEVFFGEGSRLTVL.

This clonotype was counted ten times or more. The CDR3 DNA reads TGTGCCAGCAGCTTTTCGTCCGGGAACGGCTACACCTTC. Amino acids: CASSFSSGNGYTF. V is TRBV11-3 and J is TRBJ1-2; D call uncertain. CDR3 length equals 13 residues. Germline CDR1 reads SGHNT; CDR2 reads YENEEA. Trimming stripped 3 bases from V and 8 bases from J, with 13 bases between. Looking up the rest from reference TRBV11-3 and TRBJ1-2 gives the full variable domain: EAGVVQSPRYKIIEKKQPVAFWCNPISGHNTLYWYLQNLGQGPELLIRYENEEAVDDSQLPKDRFSAERLKGVDSTLKIQPAELGDSAVYLCASSFSSGNGYTFGSGTRLTVV.

This clonotype has more than one count but fewer than ten. The chain joins TRBV13 to TRBJ1-2; no reliable D call. V lost 4 bases and J 5 bases, leaving 17 bases between the germline ends. The CDR3 is made up of 15 amino acids. CDR1 PRHDT and CDR2 FYEKMQ come from the germline V gene (reference sequence). The CDR3 sequence: CASSSEPIGPYGYTF. In DNA, the CDR3 is TGTGCCAGCAGCTCCGAGCCTATCGGACCGTATGGCTACACCTTC.

This clonotype was detected many times. The chain joins TRBV7-9 to TRBJ2-7; possible D gene TRBD2, 6 bases. V lost 4 bases and J 7 bases, leaving 11 bases between the germline ends. Germline V CDR1 and CDR2: SEHNR, FQNEAQ (reference sequence). This CDR3 is 12 amino acids long. As DNA, the CDR3 is TGTGCCAGCAGCTGGGCCCGGGGGGAGCAGTACTTC. Protein: CASSWARGEQYF.

At least ten counts were recorded for this clonotype. CDR3 DNA: TGTGCCAGCAGTCGTGTGACTGATTACGAGCAGTACTTC. Its protein is CASSRVTDYEQYF. V is TRBV28 and J is TRBJ2-7; D is undetermined. Trimming pared 5 bases from V and 4 bases from J, leaving 12 bases between. CDR1 is MDHEN and CDR2 is SYDVKM in the germline V gene. There are 13 residues in the CDR3.

V usage is TRBV6-1 and J usage is TRBJ1-4; 7 bases map to TRBD1. The J segment lost 8 bases and the V segment lost 5 bases, leaving 8 bases of the junction unmatched. The CDR3 totals 14 residues. CDR1 and CDR2 from the germline V gene are MNHNS and SASEGT. The CDR3 loop is CASSPDRRGEKLFF. In DNA, the CDR3 is TGTGCCAGCAGTCCGGACAGGCGGGGGGAAAAACTGTTTTTT.

This clonotype was counted between two and nine times. V is TRBV5-8 and J is TRBJ1-6; no clear D gene. Germline-derived CDR1 and CDR2 are SGHTS and YDEGEE. The CDR3 covers 14 residues. With 4 bases removed from V and 9 bases from J, the gap between germline ends came to 14 bases. CDR3 nucleotides: TGTGCCAGCAGCGACAAAACGGGTGGTTCACCCCTCCACTTT. This translates into CASSDKTGGSPLHF.

This clonotype showed up just a few times. The chain combines TRBV6-1 with TRBJ1-5; the match to TRBD1 covers 8 bases. Germline trimming cut 5 bases from V and 4 bases from J; bases unmatched to any gene: 4. CDR1 is MNHNS, CDR2 SASEGT, per germline. The CDR3 length is 14 residues. The CDR3 sequence is CASSQRQGNQPQHF. CDR3 sequence (DNA): TGTGCCAGCAGTCAGCGACAGGGGAATCAGCCCCAGCATTTT.

This clonotype was detected ten times or more. The chain recombines TRBV12-3 or TRBV12-4 with TRBJ1-3, with D unresolved. Trimming cost V 2 bases and J 0 bases, with 8 bases left between them. CDR3 size: 15 residues. CDR3 sequence: CASSLMSDSGNTIYF. The CDR3 DNA reads TGTGCCAGCAGTTTAATGTCCGACTCTGGAAACACCATATATTTT.

The V gene is TRBV11-2, the J gene TRBJ2-7; TRBD1 matches 8 bases. CDR1 SGHAT and CDR2 FQNNGV come from the germline V gene. CDR3 length: 17 amino acids. V was clipped by 1 base and J by 4 bases; unmatched bases: 12. CDR3 sequence: CASSLVSGQGIRYEQYF. The CDR3 DNA follows: TGTGCCAGCAGCTTAGTCTCCGGACAGGGTATTAGGTACGAGCAGTACTTC.